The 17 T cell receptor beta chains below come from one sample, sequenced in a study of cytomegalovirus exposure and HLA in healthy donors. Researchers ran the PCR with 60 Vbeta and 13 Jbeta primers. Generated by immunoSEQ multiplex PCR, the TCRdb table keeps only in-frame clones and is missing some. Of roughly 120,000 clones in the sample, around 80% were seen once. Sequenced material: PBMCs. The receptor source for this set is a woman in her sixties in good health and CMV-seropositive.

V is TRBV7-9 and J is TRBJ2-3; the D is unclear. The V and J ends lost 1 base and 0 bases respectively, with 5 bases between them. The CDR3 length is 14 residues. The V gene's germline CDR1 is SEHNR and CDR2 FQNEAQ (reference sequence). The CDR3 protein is CASSLVPSTDTQYF. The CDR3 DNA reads TGTGCCAGCAGCTTAGTTCCTAGCACAGATACGCAGTATTTT.

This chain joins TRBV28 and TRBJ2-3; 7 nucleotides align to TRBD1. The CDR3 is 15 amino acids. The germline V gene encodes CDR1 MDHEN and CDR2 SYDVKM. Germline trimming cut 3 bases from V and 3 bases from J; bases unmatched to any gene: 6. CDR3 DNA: TGTGCCAGCAGTTTTTTGCTCAGGGGGACAGATACGCAGTATTTT. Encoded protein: CASSFLLRGTDTQYF.

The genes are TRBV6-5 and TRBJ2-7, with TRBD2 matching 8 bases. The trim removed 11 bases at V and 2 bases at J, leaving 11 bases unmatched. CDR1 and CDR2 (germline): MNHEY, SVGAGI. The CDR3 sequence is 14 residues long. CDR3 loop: CALLVAGPAYEQYF. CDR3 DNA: TGTGCCCTCCTTGTAGCGGGACCGGCCTACGAGCAGTACTTC.

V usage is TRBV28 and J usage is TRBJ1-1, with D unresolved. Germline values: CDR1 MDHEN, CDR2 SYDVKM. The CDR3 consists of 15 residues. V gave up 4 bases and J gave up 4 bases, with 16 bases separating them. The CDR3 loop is CASSSSSGAGTEAFF. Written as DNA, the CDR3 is TGTGCCAGCAGTTCCTCCTCCGGCGCGGGCACTGAAGCTTTCTTT. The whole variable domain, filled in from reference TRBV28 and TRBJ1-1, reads DVKVTQSSRYLVKRTGEKVFLECVQDMDHENMFWYRQDPGLGLRLIYFSYDVKMKEKGDIPEGYSVSREKKERFSLILESASTNQTSMYLCASSSSSGAGTEAFFGQGTRLTVV.

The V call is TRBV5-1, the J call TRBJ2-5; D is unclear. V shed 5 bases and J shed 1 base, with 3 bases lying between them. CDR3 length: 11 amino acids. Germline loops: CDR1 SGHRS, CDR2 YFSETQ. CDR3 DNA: TGCGCCAGCAGACTCCAAGAGACCCAGTACTTC. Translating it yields CASRLQETQYF.

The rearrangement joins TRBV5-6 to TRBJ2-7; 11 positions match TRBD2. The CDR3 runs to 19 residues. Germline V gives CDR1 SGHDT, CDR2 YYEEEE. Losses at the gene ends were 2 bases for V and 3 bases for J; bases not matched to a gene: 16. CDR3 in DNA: TGTGCCAGCAGCTTATTTAGCGGGAGGGCCGAGGGAGGTGTCTACGAGCAGTACTTC. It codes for CASSLFSGRAEGGVYEQYF.

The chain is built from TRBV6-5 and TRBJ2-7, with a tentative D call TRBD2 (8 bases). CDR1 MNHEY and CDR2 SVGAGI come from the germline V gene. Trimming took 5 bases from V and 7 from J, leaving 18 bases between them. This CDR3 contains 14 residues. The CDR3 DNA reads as TGTGCCAGCAGTCAGGGGGTGGTAGCGGGGGAGCAGTACTTC. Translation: CASSQGVVAGEQYF.

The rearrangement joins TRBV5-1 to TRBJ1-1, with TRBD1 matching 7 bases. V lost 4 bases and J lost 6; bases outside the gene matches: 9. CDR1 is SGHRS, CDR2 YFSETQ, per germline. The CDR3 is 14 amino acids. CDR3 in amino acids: CASSGPIQGAEAFF. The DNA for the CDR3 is TGCGCCAGCAGCGGACCAATCCAGGGGGCTGAAGCTTTCTTT.

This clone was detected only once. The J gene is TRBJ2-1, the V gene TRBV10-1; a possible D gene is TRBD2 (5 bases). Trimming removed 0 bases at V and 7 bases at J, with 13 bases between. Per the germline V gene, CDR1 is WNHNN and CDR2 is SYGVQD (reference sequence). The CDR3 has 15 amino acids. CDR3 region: CASSESGPSGNEQFF. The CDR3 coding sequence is TGCGCCAGCAGTGAGTCTGGCCCCTCGGGGAATGAGCAGTTCTTC.

CDR3 region: CAIAGTSGRGGEQYF. CDR3 bases: TGTGCCATCGCCGGGACTAGCGGGAGGGGGGGGGAGCAGTACTTC. This chain uses TRBV10-3 with TRBJ2-7; the match to TRBD2 covers 16 bases. CDR3 size: 15 residues. The germline V gene has CDR1 ENHRY and CDR2 SYGVKD. The J segment lost 7 bases and the V segment lost 8 bases, leaving 8 bases of the junction unmatched.

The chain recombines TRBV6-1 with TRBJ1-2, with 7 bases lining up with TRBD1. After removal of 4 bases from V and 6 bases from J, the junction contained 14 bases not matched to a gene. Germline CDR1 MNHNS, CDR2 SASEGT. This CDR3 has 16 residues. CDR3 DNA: TGTGCCAGCAGTGGACAGGGTGGCGGCCCGTACCATGGCTACACCTTC. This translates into CASSGQGGGPYHGYTF.

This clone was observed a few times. The CDR3 reads CSVENRGSGNTIYF. The DNA for the CDR3 is TGCAGCGTTGAAAACAGGGGCTCTGGAAACACCATATATTTT. The J gene is TRBJ1-3, the V gene TRBV29-1; 7 bases match TRBD1. The CDR3 sequence is 14 residues long. CDR1 is SQVTM and CDR2 is ANQGSEA in the germline V gene. V gave up 2 bases and J gave up 0 bases; unmatched junction bases: 1. Full variable domain (missing parts from reference TRBV29-1 and TRBJ1-3): SAVISQKPSRDICQRGTSLTIQCQVDSQVTMMFWYRQQPGQSLTLIATANQGSEATYESGFVIDKFPISRPNLTFSTLTVSNMSPEDSSIYLCSVENRGSGNTIYFGEGSWLTVV.

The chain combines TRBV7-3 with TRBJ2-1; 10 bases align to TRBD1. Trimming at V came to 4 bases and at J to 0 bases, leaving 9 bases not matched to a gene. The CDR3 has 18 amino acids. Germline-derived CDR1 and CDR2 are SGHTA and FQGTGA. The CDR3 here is CASSWGRGTGVSYNEQFF. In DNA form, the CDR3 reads TGTGCCAGCAGCTGGGGACGAGGGACAGGGGTCTCCTACAATGAGCAGTTCTTC.

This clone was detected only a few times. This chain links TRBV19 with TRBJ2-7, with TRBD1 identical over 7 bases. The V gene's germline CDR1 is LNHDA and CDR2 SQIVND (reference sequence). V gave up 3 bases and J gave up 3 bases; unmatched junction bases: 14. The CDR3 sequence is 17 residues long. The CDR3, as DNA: TGTGCCAGTAGTATTTTTGGGACAGCTGCCCGCAGCTACGAGCAGTACTTC. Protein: CASSIFGTAARSYEQYF.

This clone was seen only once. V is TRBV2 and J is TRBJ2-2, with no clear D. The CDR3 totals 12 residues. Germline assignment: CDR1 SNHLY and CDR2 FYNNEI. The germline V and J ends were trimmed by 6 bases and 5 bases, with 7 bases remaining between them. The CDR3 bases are TGTGCCAGCAGCAGGCAAACCGGGGAGCTGTTTTTT. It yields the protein CASSRQTGELFF.

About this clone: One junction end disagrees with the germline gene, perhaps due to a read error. The chain's CDR3 is CSVDDSAYGQYF. In DNA form, the CDR3 reads TGCAGCGTTGACGACTCGGCCTACGGGCAGTACTTC. This chain connects TRBV29-1 to TRBJ2-7; D unresolved. CDR1 and CDR2 (germline): SQVTM, ANQGSEA. The CDR3 spans 12 residues.

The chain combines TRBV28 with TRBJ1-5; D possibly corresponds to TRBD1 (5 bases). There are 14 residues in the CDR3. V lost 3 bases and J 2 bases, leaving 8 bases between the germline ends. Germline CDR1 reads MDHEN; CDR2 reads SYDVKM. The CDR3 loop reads CASSFWGGNQPQHF. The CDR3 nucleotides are TGTGCCAGCAGTTTCTGGGGGGGCAATCAGCCCCAGCATTTT.